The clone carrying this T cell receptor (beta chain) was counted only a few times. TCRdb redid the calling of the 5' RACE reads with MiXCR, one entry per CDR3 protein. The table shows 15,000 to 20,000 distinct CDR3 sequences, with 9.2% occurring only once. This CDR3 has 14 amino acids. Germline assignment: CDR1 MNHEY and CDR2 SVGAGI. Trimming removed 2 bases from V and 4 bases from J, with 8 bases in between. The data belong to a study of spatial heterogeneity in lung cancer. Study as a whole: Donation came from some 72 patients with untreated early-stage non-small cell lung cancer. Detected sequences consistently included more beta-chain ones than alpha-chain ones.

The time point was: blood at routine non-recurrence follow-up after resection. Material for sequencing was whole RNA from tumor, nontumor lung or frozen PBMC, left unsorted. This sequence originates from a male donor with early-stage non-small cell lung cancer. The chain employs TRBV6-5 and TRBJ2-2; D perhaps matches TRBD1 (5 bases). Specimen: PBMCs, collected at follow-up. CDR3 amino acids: CASSYRQITGELFF. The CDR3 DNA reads TGTGCCAGCAGTTACCGACAGATCACCGGGGAGCTGTTTTTT.